This is a list of T cell receptor beta chains from one sample in a study of OX40 agonist ivuxolimab in advanced cancers. Data came from immunoSEQ multiplex PCR; TCRdb stores just in-frame clones and leaves some out. This table holds about 37,000 clones, more than 85% found once. The starting material was CD4+ or CD8+ T cells sorted from blood, obtained in a trial of the OX40 agonist ivuxolimab. The receptor source for this set is an adult with an advanced solid tumor such as melanoma, head and neck, liver or kidney cancer. The CDR3 runs from the conserved cysteine through the conserved F or W. The D gene is left open where the match is weak. The size entry is marked missing in some rows and otherwise reads once, few, many or a size class.

v_gene	abundance	j_gene	d_gene	CDR3nt	CDR3aa
TRBV4-1	NA	TRBJ2-1	NA	TGCGCCAGCAGCCAAAGGTATTCCAACAATGAGCAGTTCTTC	CASSQRYSNNEQFF
TRBV29-1	NA	TRBJ1-2	NA	TGCAGCGTTGAAGATAATGATCTTGGCTACACCTTC	CSVEDNDLGYTF
TRBV6-5	NA	TRBJ1-2	NA	TGTGCCAGCAGTTACTCGGCAGGATATGGCTACACCTTC	CASSYSAGYGYTF
TRBV4-1	NA	TRBJ2-1	NA	TGCGCCAGCAGCCAAGATCCCGTTGATGAGCAGTTCTTC	CASSQDPVDEQFF
TRBV21-1	NA	TRBJ1-2	NA	TGTGCCAGCAGCCCAGGGGCGGCCTATGGCTACACCTTC	CASSPGAAYGYTF
TRBV4-1	NA	TRBJ2-1	TRBD1	TGCGCCAGCAGCCAAGATTCAGGGACAGGGGGTTACGAGCAGTTCTTC	CASSQDSGTGGYEQFF
TRBV6-4	NA	TRBJ2-3	NA	TGTGCCAGCAGTGGGGGTTCTGATACGCAGTATTTT	CASSGGSDTQYF
TRBV4-1	NA	TRBJ1-1	NA	TGCGCCAGCAGCCAAGATGCGACCAGGATGAACACTGAAGCTTTCTTT	CASSQDATRMNTEAFF
TRBV4-1	NA	TRBJ1-3	NA	TGCGCCAGCAGCCAAGAAAGAGGACGGGGGAGGTTGGACACCATATATTTT	CASSQERGRGRLDTIYF
TRBV6-4	NA	TRBJ2-1	NA	TGTGCCAGCAGCCCGGGTCGAAGCCCCTACAATGAGCAGTTCTTC	CASSPGRSPYNEQFF
TRBV7-9	NA	TRBJ1-1	NA	TGTGCCAGCAGCTTAGTGCCCAACGGAGCTTTCTTT	CASSLVPNGAFF
TRBV6-5	NA	TRBJ1-1	NA	TGTGCCAGCAGTTACGGTGAGAACACTGAAGCTTTCTTT	CASSYGENTEAFF
TRBV14	NA	TRBJ1-2	NA	TGTGCCAGCAGCCCGACAGGTTGGGCCTATGGCTACACCTTC	CASSPTGWAYGYTF
TRBV7-9	once	TRBJ2-7	NA	TGTGCCAGTCCTCCTAAACGGAGCGGGCCCGAGCAGTACTTC	CASPPKRSGPEQYF
TRBV4-1	NA	TRBJ2-3	NA	TGCGCCAGCAGCCAAGGGCCTAGCATGCGAGATACGCAGTATTTT	CASSQGPSMRDTQYF
TRBV18	once	TRBJ2-7	NA	TGTGCCAGCTCACCAAGTGACGTATACGAGGCCGGGGCCTCCTACGAGCAGTACTTC	CASSPSDVYEAGASYEQYF